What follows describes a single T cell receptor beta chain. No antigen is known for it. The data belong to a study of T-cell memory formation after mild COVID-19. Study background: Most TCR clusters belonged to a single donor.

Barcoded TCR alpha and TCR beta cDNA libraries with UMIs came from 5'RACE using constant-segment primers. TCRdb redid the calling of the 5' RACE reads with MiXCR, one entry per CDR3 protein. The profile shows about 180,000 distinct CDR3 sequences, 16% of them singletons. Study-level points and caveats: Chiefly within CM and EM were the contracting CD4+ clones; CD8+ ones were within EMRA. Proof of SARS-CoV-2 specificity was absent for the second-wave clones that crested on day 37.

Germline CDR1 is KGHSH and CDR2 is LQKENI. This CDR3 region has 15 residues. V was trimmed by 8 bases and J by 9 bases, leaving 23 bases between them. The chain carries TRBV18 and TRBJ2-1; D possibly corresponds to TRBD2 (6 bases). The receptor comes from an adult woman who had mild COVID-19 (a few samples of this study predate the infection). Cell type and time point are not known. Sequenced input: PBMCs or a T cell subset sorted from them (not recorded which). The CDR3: CASGETAGRQSEQFF. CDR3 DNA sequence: TGTGCCAGCGGAGAGACGGCGGGACGCCAGTCTGAGCAGTTCTTC.